The sequence of this T cell receptor (beta chain) was determined in a study of T cell repertoires in cytomegalovirus infection. Across the whole study: Well-studied HLA-B-restricted CMV epitopes were used in the study alongside recently identified HLA-C-restricted ones. Study findings and constraints: Dominant in the ex vivo response were TCR beta clonotypes restricted by HLA-C and specific for CMV.

Only one count was recorded for this clonotype. Antigen unknown. TCRdb ran MiXCR on the reads and lists one entry per CDR3 protein. The repertoire holds approximately 990,000 distinct CDR3 sequences, with roughly 31% as singletons. Material: cultured CD8+ T cells from PBMCs, obtained from culture after CMV antigen stimulation. This clonotype originated in a human donor in good health (CMV status not recorded). Some clones in this sample may be carry-over from other donors' samples.

CDR3 in amino acids: CASSERDRGNEQFF. CDR3 nucleotide sequence: TGTGCCAGCAGTGAAAGGGACAGGGGGAATGAGCAGTTCTTC. The chain joins TRBV6-1 to TRBJ2-1, with TRBD1 matching 11 bases. This CDR3 is 14 amino acids long. The J segment lost 7 bases and the V segment lost 2 bases, leaving 1 base of the junction unmatched. Germline V gene lookup returns CDR1 MNHNS and CDR2 SASEGT.